Below, one T cell receptor beta chain is given with its context. Germline CDR1 reads SEHNR; CDR2 reads FQNEAQ (reference sequence). This CDR3 contains 15 residues. V lost 5 bases and J lost 6; bases outside the gene matches: 7. PCR involved 60 Vbeta and 13 Jbeta primers. The method was immunoSEQ multiplex PCR; TCRdb's version includes in-frame clones alone and lacks a portion of them. This sample carries 150,000 to 200,000 clones, with around 6% going to the ten biggest clones. This sample was included in a study of cytomegalovirus exposure and HLA in healthy donors. It was healthy bone marrow donors who served as donors.

This TCR was sampled from a man aged 30 to 39 in good health and CMV-seronegative. The sample consisted of PBMCs. This chain uses TRBV7-9 with TRBJ2-3, with 11 nucleotides matching TRBD2. CDR3 sequence: CASSILAGGWDTQYF. The CDR3 region has the DNA TGTGCCAGCAGCATCCTAGCGGGGGGTTGGGATACGCAGTATTTT.